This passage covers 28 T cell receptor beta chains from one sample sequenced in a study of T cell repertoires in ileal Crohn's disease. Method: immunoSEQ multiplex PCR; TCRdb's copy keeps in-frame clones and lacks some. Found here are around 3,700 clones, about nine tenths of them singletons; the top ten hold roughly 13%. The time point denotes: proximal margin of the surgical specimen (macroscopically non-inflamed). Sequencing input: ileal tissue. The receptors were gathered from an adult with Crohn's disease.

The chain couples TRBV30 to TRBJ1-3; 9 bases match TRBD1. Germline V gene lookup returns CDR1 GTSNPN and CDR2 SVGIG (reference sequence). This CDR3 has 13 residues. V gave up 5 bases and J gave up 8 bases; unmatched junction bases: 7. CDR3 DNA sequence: TGTGCCTGGCTTGTGACAGGGGGACACACCATATATTTT. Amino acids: CAWLVTGGHTIYF.

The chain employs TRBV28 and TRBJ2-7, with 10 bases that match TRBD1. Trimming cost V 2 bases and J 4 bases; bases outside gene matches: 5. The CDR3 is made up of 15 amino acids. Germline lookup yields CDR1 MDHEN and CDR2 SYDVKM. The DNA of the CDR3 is TGTGCCAGCAGTTTACCCGGGACAGGGGCGTACGAGCAGTACTTC. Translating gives CASSLPGTGAYEQYF.

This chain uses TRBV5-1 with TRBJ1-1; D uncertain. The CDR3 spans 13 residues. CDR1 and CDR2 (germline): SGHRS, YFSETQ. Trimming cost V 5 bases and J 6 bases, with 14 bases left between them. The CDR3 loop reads CASSPIRRSEAFF. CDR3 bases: TGCGCCAGCAGTCCTATCCGTCGCTCTGAAGCTTTCTTT.

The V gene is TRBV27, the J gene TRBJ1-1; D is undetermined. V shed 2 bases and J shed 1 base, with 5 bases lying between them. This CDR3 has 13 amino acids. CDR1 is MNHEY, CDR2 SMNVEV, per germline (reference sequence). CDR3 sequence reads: CASSLVRNTEAFF. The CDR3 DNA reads TGTGCCAGCAGTTTAGTCAGGAACACTGAAGCTTTCTTT.

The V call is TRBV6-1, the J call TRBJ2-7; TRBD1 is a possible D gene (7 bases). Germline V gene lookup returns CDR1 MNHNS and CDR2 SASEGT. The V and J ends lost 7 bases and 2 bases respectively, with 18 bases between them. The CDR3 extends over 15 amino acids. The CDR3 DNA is TGTGCCAGCACCGAACGACAGGGAGGCCCCTACGAGCAGTACTTC. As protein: CASTERQGGPYEQYF.

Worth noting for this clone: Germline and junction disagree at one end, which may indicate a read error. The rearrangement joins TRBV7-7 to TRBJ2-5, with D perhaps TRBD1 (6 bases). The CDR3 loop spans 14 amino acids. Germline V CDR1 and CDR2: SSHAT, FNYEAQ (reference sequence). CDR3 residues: CASSLGTSTETQYF. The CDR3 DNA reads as TGTGCTAGCAGCTTAGGGACATCGACGGAGACCCAGTACTTC. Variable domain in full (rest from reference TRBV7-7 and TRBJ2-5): GAGVSQSPRYKVTKRGQDVTLRCDPISSHATLYWYQQALGQGPEFLTYFNYEAQPDKSGLPSDRFSAERPEGSISTLTIQRTEQRDSAMYRCASSLGTSTETQYFGPGTRLLVL.

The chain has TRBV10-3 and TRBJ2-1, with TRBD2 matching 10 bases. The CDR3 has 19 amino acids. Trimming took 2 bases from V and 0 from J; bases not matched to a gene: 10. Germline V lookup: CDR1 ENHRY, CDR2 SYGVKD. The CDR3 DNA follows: TGTGCCATCAGTGAGACTAGAAAACGACTAGCGGGCTCCTACAATGAGCAGTTCTTC. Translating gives CAISETRKRLAGSYNEQFF.

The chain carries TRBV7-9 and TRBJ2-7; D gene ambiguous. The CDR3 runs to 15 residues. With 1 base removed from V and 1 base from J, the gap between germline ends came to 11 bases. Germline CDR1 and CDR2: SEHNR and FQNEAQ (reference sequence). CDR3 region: CASSLGPHSSYEQYF. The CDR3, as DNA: TGTGCCAGCAGCTTAGGTCCGCACTCGTCCTACGAGCAGTACTTC. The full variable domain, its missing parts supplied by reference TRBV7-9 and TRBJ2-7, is DTGVSQNPRHKITKRGQNVTFRCDPISEHNRLYWYRQTLGQGPEFLTYFQNEAQLEKSRLLSDRFSAERPKGSFSTLEIQRTEQGDSAMYLCASSLGPHSSYEQYFGPGTRLTVT.

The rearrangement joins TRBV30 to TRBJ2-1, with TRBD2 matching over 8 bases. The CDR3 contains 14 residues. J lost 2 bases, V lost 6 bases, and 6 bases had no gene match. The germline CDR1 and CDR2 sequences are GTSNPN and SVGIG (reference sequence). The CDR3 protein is CACIGLAAYNEQFF. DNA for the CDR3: TGTGCCTGCATCGGACTAGCAGCCTACAATGAGCAGTTCTTC.

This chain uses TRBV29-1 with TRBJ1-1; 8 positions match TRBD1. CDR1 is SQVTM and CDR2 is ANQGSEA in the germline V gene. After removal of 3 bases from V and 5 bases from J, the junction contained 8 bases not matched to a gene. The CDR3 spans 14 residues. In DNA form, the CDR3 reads TGCAGCGTTGAGAAACAGGGGGGTTCAACTGAAGCTTTCTTT. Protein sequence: CSVEKQGGSTEAFF.

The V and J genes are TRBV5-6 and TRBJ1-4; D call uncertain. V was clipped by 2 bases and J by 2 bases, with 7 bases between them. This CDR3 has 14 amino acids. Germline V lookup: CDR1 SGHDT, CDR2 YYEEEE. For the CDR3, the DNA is TGTGCCAGCAGCTTTTCGGCGACTAATGAAAAACTGTTTTTT. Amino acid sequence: CASSFSATNEKLFF.

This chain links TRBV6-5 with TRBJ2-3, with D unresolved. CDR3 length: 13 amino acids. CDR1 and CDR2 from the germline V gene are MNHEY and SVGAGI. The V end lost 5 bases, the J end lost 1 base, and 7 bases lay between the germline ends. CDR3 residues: CASSPPGTDTQYF. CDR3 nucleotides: TGTGCCAGCAGTCCCCCTGGCACAGATACGCAGTATTTT.

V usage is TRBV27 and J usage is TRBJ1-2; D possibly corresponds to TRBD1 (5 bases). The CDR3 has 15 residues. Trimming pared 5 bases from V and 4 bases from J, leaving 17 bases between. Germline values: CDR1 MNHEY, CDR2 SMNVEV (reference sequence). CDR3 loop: CASSAQNGAIYGYTF. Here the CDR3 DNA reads TGTGCCAGCAGTGCCCAAAACGGGGCTATCTATGGCTACACCTTC.

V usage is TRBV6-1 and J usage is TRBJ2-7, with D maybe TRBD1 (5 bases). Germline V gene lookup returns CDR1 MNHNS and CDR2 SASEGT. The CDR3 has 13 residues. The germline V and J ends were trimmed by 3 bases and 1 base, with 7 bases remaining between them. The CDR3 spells CASSDRVSYEQYF. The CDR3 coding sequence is TGTGCCAGCAGTGACAGGGTTTCCTACGAGCAGTACTTC.

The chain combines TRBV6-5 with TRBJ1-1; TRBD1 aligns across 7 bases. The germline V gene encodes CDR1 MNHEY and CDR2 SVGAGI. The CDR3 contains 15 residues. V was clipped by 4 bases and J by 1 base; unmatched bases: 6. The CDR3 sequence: CASSSGWDRNTEAFF. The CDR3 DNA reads TGTGCCAGCAGTTCGGGGTGGGACAGGAACACTGAAGCTTTCTTT.

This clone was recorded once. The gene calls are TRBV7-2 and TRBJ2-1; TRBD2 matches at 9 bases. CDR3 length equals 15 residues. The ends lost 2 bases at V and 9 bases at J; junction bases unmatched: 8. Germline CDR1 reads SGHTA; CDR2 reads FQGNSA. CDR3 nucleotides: TGTGCCAGCAGCTTAAGTACTAGCGGGTCCCGTGAGCAGTTCTTC. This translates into CASSLSTSGSREQFF.

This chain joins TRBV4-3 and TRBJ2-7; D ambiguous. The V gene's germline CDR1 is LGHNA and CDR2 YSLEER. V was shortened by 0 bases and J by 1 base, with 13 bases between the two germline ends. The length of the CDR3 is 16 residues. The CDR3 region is CASSQELLLGSYEQYF. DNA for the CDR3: TGCGCCAGCAGCCAAGAATTGCTACTTGGTTCCTACGAGCAGTACTTC.

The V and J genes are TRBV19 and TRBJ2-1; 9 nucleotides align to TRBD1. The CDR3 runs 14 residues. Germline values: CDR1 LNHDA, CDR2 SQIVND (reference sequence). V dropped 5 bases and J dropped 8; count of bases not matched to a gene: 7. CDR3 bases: TGTGCCAGTAGTCCCCGGACAGGGGAGGATGAGCAGTTCTTC. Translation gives CASSPRTGEDEQFF. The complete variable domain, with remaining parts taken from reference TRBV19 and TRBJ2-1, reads DGGITQSPKYLFRKEGQNVTLSCEQNLNHDAMYWYRQDPGQGLRLIYYSQIVNDFQKGDIAEGYSVSREKKESFPLTVTSAQKNPTAFYLCASSPRTGEDEQFFGPGTRLTVL.

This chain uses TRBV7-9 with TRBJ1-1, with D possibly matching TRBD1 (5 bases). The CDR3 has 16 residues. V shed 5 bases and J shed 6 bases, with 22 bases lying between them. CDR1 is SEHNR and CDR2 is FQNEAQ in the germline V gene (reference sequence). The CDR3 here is CASSGGGGRVRSEAFF. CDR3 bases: TGTGCCAGCAGCGGGGGAGGTGGCAGGGTGCGATCTGAAGCTTTCTTT.

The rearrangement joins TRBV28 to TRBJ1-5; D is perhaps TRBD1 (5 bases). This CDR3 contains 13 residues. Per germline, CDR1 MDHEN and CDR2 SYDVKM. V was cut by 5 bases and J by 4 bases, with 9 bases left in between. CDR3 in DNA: TGTGCCAGCAGTCAACCAGGGAATCAGCCCCAGCATTTT. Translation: CASSQPGNQPQHF.

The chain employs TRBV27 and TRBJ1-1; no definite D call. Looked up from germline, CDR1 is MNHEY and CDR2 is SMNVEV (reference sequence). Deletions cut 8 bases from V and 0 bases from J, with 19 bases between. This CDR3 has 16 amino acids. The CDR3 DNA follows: TGTGCCAGCTCCCCCCTCCCACTTTCCTTGAACACTGAAGCTTTCTTT. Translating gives CASSPLPLSLNTEAFF.

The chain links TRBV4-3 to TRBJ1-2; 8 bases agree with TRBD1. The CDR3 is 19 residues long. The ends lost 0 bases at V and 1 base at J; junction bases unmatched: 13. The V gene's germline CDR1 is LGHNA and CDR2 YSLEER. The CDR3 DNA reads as TGCGCCAGCAGCCAAGATCTCCCAGGGGGCTCGTTGGGTAACTATGGCTACACCTTC. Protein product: CASSQDLPGGSLGNYGYTF.

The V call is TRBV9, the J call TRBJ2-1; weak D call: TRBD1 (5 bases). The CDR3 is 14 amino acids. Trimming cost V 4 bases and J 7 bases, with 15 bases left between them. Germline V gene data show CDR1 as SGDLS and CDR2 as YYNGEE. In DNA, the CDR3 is TGTGCCAGCAGCCCCAGGATTCCAGGGAATGAGCAGTTCTTC. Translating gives CASSPRIPGNEQFF. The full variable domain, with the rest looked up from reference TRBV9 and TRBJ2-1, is DSGVTQTPKHLITATGQRVTLRCSPRSGDLSVYWYQQSLDQGLQFLIQYYNGEERAKGNILERFSAQQFPDLHSELNLSSLELGDSALYFCASSPRIPGNEQFFGPGTRLTVL.

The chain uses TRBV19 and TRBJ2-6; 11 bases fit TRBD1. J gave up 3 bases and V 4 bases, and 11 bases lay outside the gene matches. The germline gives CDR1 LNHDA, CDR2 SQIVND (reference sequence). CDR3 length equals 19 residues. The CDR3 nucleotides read TGTGCCAGTAGTACAGCGCCGGGACAGGGGGTGAGTGGGGCCAACGTCCTGACTTTC. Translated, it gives CASSTAPGQGVSGANVLTF.

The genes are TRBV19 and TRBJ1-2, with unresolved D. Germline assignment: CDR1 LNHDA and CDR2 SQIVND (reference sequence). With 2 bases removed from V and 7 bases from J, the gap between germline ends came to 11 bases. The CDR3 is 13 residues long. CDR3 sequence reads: CASSINAGFGYTF. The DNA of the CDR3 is TGTGCCAGTAGTATAAATGCTGGTTTTGGCTACACCTTC. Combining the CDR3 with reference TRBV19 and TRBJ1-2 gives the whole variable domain DGGITQSPKYLFRKEGQNVTLSCEQNLNHDAMYWYRQDPGQGLRLIYYSQIVNDFQKGDIAEGYSVSREKKESFPLTVTSAQKNPTAFYLCASSINAGFGYTFGSGTRLTVV.

DNA of the CDR3: TGTGCCAGCACTCGGGGAGGGAGCTCCTACGAGCAGTACTTC. Translation: CASTRGGSSYEQYF. The gene calls are TRBV6-5 and TRBJ2-7, with TRBD2 matching over 7 bases. Germline V gene lookup returns CDR1 MNHEY and CDR2 SVGAGI. V dropped 7 bases and J dropped 0; count of bases not matched to a gene: 6. This CDR3 has 14 amino acids.

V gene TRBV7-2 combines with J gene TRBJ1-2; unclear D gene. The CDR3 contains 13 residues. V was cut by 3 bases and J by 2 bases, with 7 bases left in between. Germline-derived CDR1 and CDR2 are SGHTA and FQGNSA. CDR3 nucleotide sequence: TGTGCCAGCAGCTTGGTCGGAAACTATGGCTACACCTTC. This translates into CASSLVGNYGYTF.

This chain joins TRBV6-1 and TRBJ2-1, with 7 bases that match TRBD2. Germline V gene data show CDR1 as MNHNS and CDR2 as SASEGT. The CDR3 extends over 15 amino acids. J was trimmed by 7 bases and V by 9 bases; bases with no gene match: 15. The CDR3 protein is CASRAMAGVGNEQFF. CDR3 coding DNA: TGTGCCAGTCGAGCTATGGCGGGAGTGGGAAATGAGCAGTTCTTC.